Described below is a single T cell receptor (beta chain) sequence and its context. As yet, its antigen is unknown. This CDR3 is also generated by other DNA sequences in the sample. This sample stems from a study of cytomegalovirus exposure and HLA in healthy donors. Study-wide results and caveats: When a later analysis was performed, an Asian-associated ancestry cluster reportedly had fewer N-insertions than the approximately 700-donor mean.

The V gene's germline CDR1 is SGHRS and CDR2 YFSETQ. The V gene end was trimmed by 4 bases and the J gene end by 4 bases; junction bases not matched to a gene: 6. The CDR3 is 14 amino acids. PCR used 60 Vbeta primers and 13 Jbeta primers. Produced via immunoSEQ multiplex PCR; TCRdb's table is partial and in-frame only. The table lists roughly 240,000 clones, more than 70% of them singletons, with approximately 0.49% in the top ten. The clonotype originates from a boy aged 5-17 years in good health and CMV-seronegative. This chain joins TRBV5-1 and TRBJ2-7, with TRBD1 matching 9 bases. What was sequenced was PBMCs. In nucleotides, the CDR3 is TGCGCCAGCAGCCTGGGACAGGGCTGGTACGAGCAGTACTTC. Translated: CASSLGQGWYEQYF.